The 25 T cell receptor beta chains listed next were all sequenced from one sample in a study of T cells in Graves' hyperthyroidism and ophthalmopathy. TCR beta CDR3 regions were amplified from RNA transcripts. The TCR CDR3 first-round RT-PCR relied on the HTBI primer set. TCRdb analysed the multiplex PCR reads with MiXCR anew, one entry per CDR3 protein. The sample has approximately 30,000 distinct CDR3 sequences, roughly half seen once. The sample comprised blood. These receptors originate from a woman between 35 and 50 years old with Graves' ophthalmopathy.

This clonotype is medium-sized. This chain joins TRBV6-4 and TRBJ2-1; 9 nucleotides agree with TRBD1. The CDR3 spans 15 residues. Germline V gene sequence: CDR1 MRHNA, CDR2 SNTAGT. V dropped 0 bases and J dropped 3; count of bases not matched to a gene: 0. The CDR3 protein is CASSDSTGGYNEQFF. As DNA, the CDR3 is TGTGCCAGCAGTGACTCGACAGGGGGCTACAATGAGCAGTTCTTC.

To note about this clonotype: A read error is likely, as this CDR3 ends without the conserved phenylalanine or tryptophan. This CDR3 is CARRRGSEKLFL. CDR3 nucleotides: TGTGCCAGGAGAAGGGGATCTGAAAAACTGTTTTTG. The gene calls are TRBV12-3 or TRBV12-4 and TRBJ1-4, with D tentatively TRBD1 (5 bases). The V gene lost 9 bases and the J gene lost 7 bases, with 12 bases spanning the gap. The CDR3 contains 12 residues.

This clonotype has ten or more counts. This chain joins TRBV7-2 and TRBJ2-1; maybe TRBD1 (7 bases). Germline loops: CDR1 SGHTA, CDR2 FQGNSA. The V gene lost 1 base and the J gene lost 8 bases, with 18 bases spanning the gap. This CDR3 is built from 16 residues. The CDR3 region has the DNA TGTGCCAGCAGCTTAGGTTGGCGGGACACAGGGGATGAGCAGTTCTTC. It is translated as CASSLGWRDTGDEQFF.

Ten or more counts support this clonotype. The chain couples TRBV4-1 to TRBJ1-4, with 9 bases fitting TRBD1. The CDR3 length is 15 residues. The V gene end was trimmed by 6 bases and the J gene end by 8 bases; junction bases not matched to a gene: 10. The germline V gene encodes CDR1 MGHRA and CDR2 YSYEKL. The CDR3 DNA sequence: TGCGCCAGCAGACGCGAGGGACAGGGTAGGGAAAAACTGTTTTTT. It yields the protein CASRREGQGREKLFF.

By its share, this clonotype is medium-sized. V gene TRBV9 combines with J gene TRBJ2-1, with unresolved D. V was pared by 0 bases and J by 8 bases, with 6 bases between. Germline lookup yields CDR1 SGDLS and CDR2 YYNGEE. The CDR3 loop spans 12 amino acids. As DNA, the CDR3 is TGTGCCAGCAGCGTAGCCGGCGATGAGCAGTTCTTC. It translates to CASSVAGDEQFF. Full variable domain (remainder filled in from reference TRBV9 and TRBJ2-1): DSGVTQTPKHLITATGQRVTLRCSPRSGDLSVYWYQQSLDQGLQFLIQYYNGEERAKGNILERFSAQQFPDLHSELNLSSLELGDSALYFCASSVAGDEQFFGPGTRLTVL.

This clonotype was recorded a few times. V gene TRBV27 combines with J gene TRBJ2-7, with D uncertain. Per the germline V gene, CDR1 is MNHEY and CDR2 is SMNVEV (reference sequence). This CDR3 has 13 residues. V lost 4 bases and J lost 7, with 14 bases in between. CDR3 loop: CASSSGPALEQYF. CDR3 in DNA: TGTGCCAGCAGTTCCGGACCCGCTCTGGAGCAGTACTTC.

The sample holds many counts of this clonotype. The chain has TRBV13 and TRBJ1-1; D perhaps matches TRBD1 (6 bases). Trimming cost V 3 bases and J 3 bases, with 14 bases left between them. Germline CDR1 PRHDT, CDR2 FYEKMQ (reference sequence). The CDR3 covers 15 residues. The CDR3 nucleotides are TGTGCCAGCAGCTTCGACAGGCGCCCTTACACTGAAGCTTTCTTT. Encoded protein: CASSFDRRPYTEAFF. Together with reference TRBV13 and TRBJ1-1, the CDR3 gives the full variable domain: AAGVIQSPRHLIKEKRETATLKCYPIPRHDTVYWYQQGPGQDPQFLISFYEKMQSDKGSIPDRFSAQQFSDYHSELNMSSLELGDSALYFCASSFDRRPYTEAFFGQGTRLTVV.

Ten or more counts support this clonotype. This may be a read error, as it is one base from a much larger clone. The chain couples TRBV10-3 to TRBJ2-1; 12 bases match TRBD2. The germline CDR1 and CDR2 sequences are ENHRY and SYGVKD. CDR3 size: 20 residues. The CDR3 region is CAISRYLSISLAGGDNEQSF. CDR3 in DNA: TGTGCCATCTCCCGATACCTCTCTATCTCCCTAGCGGGAGGGGACAATGAGCAGTCCTTC.

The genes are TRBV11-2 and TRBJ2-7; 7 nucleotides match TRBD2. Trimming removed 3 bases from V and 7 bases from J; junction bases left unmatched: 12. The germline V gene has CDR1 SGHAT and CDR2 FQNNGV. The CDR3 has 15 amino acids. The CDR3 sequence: CASSFAGLPCWEQYF. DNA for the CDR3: TGTGCCAGCAGCTTCGCGGGACTACCTTGCTGGGAGCAGTACTTC.

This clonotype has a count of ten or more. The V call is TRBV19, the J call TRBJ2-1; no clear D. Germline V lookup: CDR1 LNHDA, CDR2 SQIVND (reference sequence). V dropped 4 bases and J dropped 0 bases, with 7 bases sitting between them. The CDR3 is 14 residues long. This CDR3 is CASSTESSYNEQFF. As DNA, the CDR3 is TGTGCCAGTAGTACGGAGAGCTCCTACAATGAGCAGTTCTTC.

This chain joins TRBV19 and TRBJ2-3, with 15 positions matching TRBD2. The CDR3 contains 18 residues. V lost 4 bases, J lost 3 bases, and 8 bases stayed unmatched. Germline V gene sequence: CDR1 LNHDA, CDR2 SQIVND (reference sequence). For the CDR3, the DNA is TGTGCCAGTAGTACACGACAGGGACTAGCGGGAGGTACAGATACGCAGTATTTT. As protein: CASSTRQGLAGGTDTQYF.

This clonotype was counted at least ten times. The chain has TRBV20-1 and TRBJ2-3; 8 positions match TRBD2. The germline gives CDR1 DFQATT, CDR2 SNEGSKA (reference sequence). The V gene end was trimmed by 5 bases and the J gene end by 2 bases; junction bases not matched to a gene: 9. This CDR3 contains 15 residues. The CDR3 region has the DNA TGCAGTGCTTCGCGGCCTAGCGGGTCCACAGATACGCAGTATTTT. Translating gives CSASRPSGSTDTQYF.

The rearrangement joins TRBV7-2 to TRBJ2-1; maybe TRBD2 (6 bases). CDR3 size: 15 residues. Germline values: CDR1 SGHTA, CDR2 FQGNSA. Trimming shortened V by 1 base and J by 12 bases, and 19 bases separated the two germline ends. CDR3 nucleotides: TGTGCCAGCAGCTTAGGCGGAGGGCGCACAGATACGCAGTTCTTC. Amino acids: CASSLGGGRTDTQFF.

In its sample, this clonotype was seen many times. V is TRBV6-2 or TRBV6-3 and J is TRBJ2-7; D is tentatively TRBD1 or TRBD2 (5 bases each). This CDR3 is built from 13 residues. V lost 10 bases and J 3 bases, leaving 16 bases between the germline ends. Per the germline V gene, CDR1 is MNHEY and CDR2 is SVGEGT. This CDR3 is CATQRGAVYEQYF. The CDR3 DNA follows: TGTGCCACGCAACGAGGGGCAGTCTACGAGCAGTACTTC.

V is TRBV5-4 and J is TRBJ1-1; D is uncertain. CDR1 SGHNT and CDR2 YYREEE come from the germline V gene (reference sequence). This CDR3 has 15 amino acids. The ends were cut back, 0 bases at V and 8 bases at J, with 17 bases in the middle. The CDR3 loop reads CASSLELGMTTEAFF. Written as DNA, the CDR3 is TGTGCCAGCAGCTTGGAGCTGGGGATGACAACGGAAGCTTTCTTT.

CDR3 sequence (DNA): TGCGCCAGCAGCCAACCCTTAGGGGGGCGGAGTTACGAGCAGTACTTC. It is translated as CASSQPLGGRSYEQYF. The rearrangement uses TRBV4-3 and TRBJ2-7; D is possibly TRBD1 or TRBD2 (6 bases each). CDR1 is LGHNA and CDR2 is YSLEER in the germline V gene. Trimming pared 2 bases from V and 4 bases from J, leaving 18 bases between. The length of the CDR3 is 16 residues.

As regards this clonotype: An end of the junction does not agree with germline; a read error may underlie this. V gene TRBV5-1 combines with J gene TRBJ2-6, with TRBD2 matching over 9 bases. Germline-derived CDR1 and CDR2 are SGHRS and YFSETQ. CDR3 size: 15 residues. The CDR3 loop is CASSFNGGRANVLTF. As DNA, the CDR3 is TGCGCCAGCAGCTTTAACGGCGGGAGGGCCAACGTCCTGACGTTC.

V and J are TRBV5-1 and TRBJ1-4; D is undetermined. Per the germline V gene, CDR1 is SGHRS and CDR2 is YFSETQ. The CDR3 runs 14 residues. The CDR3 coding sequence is TGCGCGATCCCCAGGTACCGGGGAGGTGAAAAACTGTTTTTT. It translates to CAIPRYRGGEKLFF.

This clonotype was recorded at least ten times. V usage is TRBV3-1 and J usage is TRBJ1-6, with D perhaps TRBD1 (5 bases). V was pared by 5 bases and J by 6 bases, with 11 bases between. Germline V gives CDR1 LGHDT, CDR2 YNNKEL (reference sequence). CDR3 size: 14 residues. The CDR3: CASSTGTTNSPLHF. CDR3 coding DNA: TGTGCCAGCAGCACCGGGACGACTAATTCACCCCTCCACTTT.

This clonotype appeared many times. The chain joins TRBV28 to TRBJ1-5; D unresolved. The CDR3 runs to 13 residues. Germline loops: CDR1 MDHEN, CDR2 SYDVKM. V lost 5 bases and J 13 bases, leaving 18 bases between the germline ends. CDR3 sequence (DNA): TGTGCCAGCAGTGCCCCCCCAGCACTCGGTCAGCATTTT. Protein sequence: CASSAPPALGQHF. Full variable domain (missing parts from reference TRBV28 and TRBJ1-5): DVKVTQSSRYLVKRTGEKVFLECVQDMDHENMFWYRQDPGLGLRLIYFSYDVKMKEKGDIPEGYSVSREKKERFSLILESASTNQTSMYLCASSAPPALGQHFGDGTRLSIL.

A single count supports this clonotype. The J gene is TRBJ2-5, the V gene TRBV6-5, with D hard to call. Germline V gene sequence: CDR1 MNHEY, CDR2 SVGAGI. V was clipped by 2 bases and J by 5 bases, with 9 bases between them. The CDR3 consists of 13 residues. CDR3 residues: CASSYVGKETQYF. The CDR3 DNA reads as TGTGCCAGCAGTTACGTGGGGAAGGAGACCCAGTACTTC.

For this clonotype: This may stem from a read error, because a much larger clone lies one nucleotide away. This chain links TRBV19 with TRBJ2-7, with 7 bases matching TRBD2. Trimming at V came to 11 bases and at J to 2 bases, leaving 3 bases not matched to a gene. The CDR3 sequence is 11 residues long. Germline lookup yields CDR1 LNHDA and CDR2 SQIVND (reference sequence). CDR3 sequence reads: CAGSGTYEQYF. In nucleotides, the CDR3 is TGTGCCGGGAGCGGGACCTACGAGCAGTACTTC.

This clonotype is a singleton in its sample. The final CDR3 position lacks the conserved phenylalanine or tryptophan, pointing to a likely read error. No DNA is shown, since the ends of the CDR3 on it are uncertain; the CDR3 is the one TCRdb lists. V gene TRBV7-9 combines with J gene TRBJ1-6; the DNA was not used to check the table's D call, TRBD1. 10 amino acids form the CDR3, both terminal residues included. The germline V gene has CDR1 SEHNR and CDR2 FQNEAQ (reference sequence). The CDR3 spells CASSLGVALS.

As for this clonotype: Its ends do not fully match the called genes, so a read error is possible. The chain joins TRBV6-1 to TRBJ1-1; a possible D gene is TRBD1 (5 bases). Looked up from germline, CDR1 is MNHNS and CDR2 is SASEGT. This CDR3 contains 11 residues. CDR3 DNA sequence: TGTGCCAGCAGGGGGGTCTGGGGTGCTTCCTTT. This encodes CASRGVWGASF.

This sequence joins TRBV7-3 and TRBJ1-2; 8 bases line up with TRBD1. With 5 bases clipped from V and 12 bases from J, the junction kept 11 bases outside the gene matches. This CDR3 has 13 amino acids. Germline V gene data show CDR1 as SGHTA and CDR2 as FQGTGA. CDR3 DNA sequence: TGTGCCAGCAGCCCAGGGGGGGACAGGCCTAACACCTTC. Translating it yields CASSPGGDRPNTF.